Reported below is one T cell receptor beta chain. The antigen is unknown. This sample stems from a study of CD8 T cells in Susac syndrome. Whole-study results and caveats: Only a relatively small number of individuals were included in the TCR sequencing and HLA analysis.

Stable or active relapsing-remitting multiple sclerosis, untreated and meeting revised McDonald criteria, defined the controls. The CD8+ and CD4+ T cells were negatively isolated, with the TEMRA cells enriched by FACS. V was pared by 8 bases and J by 5 bases, with 10 bases of the junction left unmatched. Germline CDR1 and CDR2: MDHEN and SYDVKM. This CDR3 is built from 15 residues. RNA totalling roughly 0.45 to 1 ug underwent reverse transcription with random hexamers. With immunoSEQ multiplex PCR, TCR beta CDR3 was amplified across 54 Vbeta and 13 Jbeta. TCRdb independently ran MiXCR on the immunoSEQ multiplex PCR reads; one entry per CDR3 protein. Among some 300,000 distinct CDR3 sequences listed, 85% were seen once.

The V call is TRBV28, the J call TRBJ2-7, with 12 bases aligning to TRBD2. This receptor was taken from a human donor with multiple sclerosis. Material for sequencing was CD8+ T cells from PBMCs. As DNA, the CDR3 is TGTGCCAGCCGTCCAAGACTAGCGGGAGTGAACGAGCAGTACTTC. Residues: CASRPRLAGVNEQYF. The variable domain in full, with the rest retrieved from reference TRBV28 and TRBJ2-7, is DVKVTQSSRYLVKRTGEKVFLECVQDMDHENMFWYRQDPGLGLRLIYFSYDVKMKEKGDIPEGYSVSREKKERFSLILESASTNQTSMYLCASRPRLAGVNEQYFGPGTRLTVT.